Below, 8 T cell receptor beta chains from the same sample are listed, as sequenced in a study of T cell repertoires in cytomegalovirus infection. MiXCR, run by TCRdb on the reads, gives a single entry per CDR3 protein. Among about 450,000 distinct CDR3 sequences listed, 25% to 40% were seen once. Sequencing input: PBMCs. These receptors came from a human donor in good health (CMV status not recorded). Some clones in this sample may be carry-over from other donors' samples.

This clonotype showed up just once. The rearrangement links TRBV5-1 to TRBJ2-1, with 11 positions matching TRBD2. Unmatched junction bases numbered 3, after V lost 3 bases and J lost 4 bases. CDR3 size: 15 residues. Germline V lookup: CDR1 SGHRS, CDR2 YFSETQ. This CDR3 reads CASSYTSGGYNEQFF. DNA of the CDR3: TGCGCCAGCAGCTACACTAGCGGGGGATACAATGAGCAGTTCTTC.

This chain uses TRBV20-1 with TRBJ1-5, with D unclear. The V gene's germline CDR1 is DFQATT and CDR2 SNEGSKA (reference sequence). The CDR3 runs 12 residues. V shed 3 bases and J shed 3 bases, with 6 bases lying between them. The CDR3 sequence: CSASAPNQPQHF. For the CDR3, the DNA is TGCAGTGCTAGCGCCCCCAATCAGCCCCAGCATTTT.

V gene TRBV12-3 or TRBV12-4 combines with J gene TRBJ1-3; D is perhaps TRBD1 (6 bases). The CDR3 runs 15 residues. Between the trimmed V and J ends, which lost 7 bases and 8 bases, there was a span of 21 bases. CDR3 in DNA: TGTGCCAGCATCTCGGACAGTGGGCGGACGGACACCATATATTTT. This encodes CASISDSGRTDTIYF.

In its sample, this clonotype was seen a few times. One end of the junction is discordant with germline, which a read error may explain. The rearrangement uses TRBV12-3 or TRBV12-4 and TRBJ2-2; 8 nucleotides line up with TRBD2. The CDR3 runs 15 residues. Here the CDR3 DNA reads TGTGCCAGCAGTGTAGCGGGGCCGTACACCGGGGAGCTGTTTTTT. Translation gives CASSVAGPYTGELFF.

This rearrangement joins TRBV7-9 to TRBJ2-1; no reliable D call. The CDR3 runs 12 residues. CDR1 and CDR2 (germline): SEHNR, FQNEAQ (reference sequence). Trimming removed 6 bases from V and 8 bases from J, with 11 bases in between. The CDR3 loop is CASRTRGDEQFF. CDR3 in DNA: TGTGCCAGCAGGACGAGAGGAGATGAGCAGTTCTTC.

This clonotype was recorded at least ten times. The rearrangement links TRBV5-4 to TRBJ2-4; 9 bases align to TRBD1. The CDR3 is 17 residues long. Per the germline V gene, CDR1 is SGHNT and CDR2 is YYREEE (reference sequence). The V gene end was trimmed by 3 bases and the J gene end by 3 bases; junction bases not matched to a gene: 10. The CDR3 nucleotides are TGTGCCAGCAGCTCCCACGGGACAGGGTTGGGCAAAAACATTCAGTACTTC. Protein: CASSSHGTGLGKNIQYF.

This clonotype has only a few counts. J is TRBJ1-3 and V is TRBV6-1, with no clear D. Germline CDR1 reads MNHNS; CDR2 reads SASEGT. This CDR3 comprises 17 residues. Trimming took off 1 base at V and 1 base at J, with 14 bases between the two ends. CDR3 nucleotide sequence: TGTGCCAGCAGTGAAGTGGCAATCCTAAGGTCTGGAAACACCATATATTTT. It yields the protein CASSEVAILRSGNTIYF.

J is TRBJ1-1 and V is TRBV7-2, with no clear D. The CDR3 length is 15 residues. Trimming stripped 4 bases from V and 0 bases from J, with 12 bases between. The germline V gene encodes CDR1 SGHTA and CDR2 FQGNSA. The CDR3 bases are TGTGCCAGCAGCTCCCGAGCGACTATGAACACTGAAGCTTTCTTT. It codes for CASSSRATMNTEAFF.